One and the same sample provided the 17 T cell receptor beta chains below, sequenced in a study of blood T cell repertoires in COVID-19. The method was immunoSEQ multiplex PCR; TCRdb's version includes in-frame clones alone and lacks a portion of them. The sample includes some 320,000 clones, approximately 89% seen only once; the top ten take more than 6.5%. The specimen sequenced was peripheral blood. Every receptor here comes from a woman aged 25-40 years who had recovered from COVID-19.

The chain couples TRBV5-1 to TRBJ2-7; perhaps TRBD1 as D (5 bases). The germline V gene encodes CDR1 SGHRS and CDR2 YFSETQ. V was trimmed by 0 bases and J by 7 bases, leaving 17 bases between them. The CDR3 covers 15 residues. The CDR3: CASSLEFGQGWEQYF. The CDR3 DNA is TGCGCCAGCAGCTTGGAGTTTGGGCAGGGATGGGAGCAGTACTTC.

CDR3 protein: CASSTRTESNEKLFF. The CDR3 DNA reads as TGTGCCAGCAGTACCCGGACAGAAAGTAATGAAAAACTGTTTTTT. This sequence joins TRBV6-5 and TRBJ1-4; a weak D match, TRBD1 (6 bases). The CDR3 is 15 amino acids. V lost 5 bases, J lost 4 bases, and 14 bases lay in between. Germline V CDR1 and CDR2: MNHEY, SVGAGI.

The chain recombines TRBV2 with TRBJ1-1; D possibly corresponds to TRBD1 (5 bases). The CDR3 totals 13 residues. Germline-derived CDR1 and CDR2 are SNHLY and FYNNEI. Trimming shortened V by 8 bases and J by 4 bases, and 14 bases separated the two germline ends. The CDR3 DNA reads as TGTGCCAGCTGGACGGGGGTTCCCACTGAAGCTTTCTTT. This sequence encodes CASWTGVPTEAFF.

V and J are TRBV20-1 and TRBJ1-6, with no clear D. The CDR3 consists of 16 residues. V lost 3 bases, J lost 10 bases, and 22 bases lay in between. Germline V gene lookup returns CDR1 DFQATT and CDR2 SNEGSKA (reference sequence). CDR3 sequence: CSASSAEVPGTSPLHF. As DNA, the CDR3 is TGCAGTGCTAGTTCGGCAGAGGTCCCCGGAACATCACCCCTCCACTTT.

The chain couples TRBV6-5 to TRBJ2-3; perhaps TRBD2 as D (5 bases). The CDR3 is 15 residues long. V was trimmed by 1 base and J by 1 base, leaving 9 bases between them. Germline V lookup: CDR1 MNHEY, CDR2 SVGAGI. The CDR3 spells CASSYFWGGTDTQYF. In nucleotides, the CDR3 is TGTGCCAGCAGTTACTTCTGGGGAGGCACAGATACGCAGTATTTT.

This chain uses TRBV6-6 with TRBJ2-7; TRBD1 matches 8 bases. The germline V gene has CDR1 MNHNY and CDR2 SVGAGI (reference sequence). The CDR3 is 15 amino acids. With V trimmed by 8 bases and J by 3 bases, 12 bases remained unmatched. The CDR3 coding sequence is TGTGCCAGCCGCTCCCTCGGACAGGGAGGCTACGAGCAGTACTTC. This translates into CASRSLGQGGYEQYF.

V is TRBV7-2 and J is TRBJ1-1, with D perhaps matching TRBD1 (5 bases). V lost 3 bases and J 1 base, leaving 12 bases between the germline ends. From germline, CDR1 is SGHTA and CDR2 FQGNSA. CDR3 length: 15 residues. The CDR3, as DNA: TGTGCCAGCAGCTTTCTGCTCAGGGCGAACACTGAAGCTTTCTTT. It yields the protein CASSFLLRANTEAFF.

This chain connects TRBV6-5 to TRBJ1-2; 7 nucleotides line up with TRBD1. This CDR3 comprises 15 residues. Germline-derived CDR1 and CDR2 are MNHEY and SVGAGI. The V and J ends lost 6 bases and 5 bases, in that order; junction bases with no gene match: 12. CDR3 in amino acids: CASREGASFFYGYTF. The CDR3 coding sequence is TGTGCCAGCAGGGAGGGGGCGAGTTTTTTTTATGGCTACACCTTC.

This clone was counted once. The CDR3 loop is CASSLGQGAGGYTF. The CDR3 nucleotides read TGTGCCAGCAGTTTGGGACAGGGGGCGGGTGGCTACACCTTC. The rearrangement uses TRBV28 and TRBJ1-2, with 12 positions matching TRBD1. Germline values: CDR1 MDHEN, CDR2 SYDVKM. The CDR3 consists of 14 residues. With 3 bases clipped from V and 7 bases from J, the junction kept 3 bases outside the gene matches.

The table lists this clone with a few counts. This chain connects TRBV7-2 to TRBJ2-7; the match to TRBD1 covers 7 bases. V dropped 4 bases and J dropped 2; count of bases not matched to a gene: 14. This CDR3 spans 17 amino acids. The V gene's germline CDR1 is SGHTA and CDR2 FQGNSA. The CDR3 DNA sequence: TGTGCCAGCAGCTCCCTACAGTACAGGGGCCGGACCTACGAGCAGTACTTC. It translates to CASSSLQYRGRTYEQYF.

The genes are TRBV7-9 and TRBJ2-3, with a weak D call TRBD1 (6 bases). V lost 1 base and J 0 bases, leaving 8 bases between the germline ends. The length of the CDR3 is 15 residues. The germline CDR1 and CDR2 sequences are SEHNR and FQNEAQ (reference sequence). In DNA, the CDR3 is TGTGCCAGCAGCTTAGGGACAGATAGCACAGATACGCAGTATTTT. As protein: CASSLGTDSTDTQYF.

The chain links TRBV7-6 to TRBJ2-1, with TRBD2 matching over 10 bases. After removal of 5 bases from V and 4 bases from J, the junction contained 14 bases not matched to a gene. Germline V CDR1 and CDR2: SGHVS, FNYEAQ. The CDR3 loop spans 18 amino acids. The CDR3 nucleotides are TGTGCCAGCAGCCCCCGGCCGGCTAGCGGGGGATCTTACAATGAGCAGTTCTTC. Its protein product is CASSPRPASGGSYNEQFF.

The chain carries TRBV27 and TRBJ2-3, with a weak D call TRBD2 (6 bases). V lost 6 bases and J 6 bases, leaving 13 bases between the germline ends. Germline CDR1 MNHEY, CDR2 SMNVEV (reference sequence). The CDR3 sequence is 13 residues long. The DNA for the CDR3 is TGTGCCAGCAGAGGTGTCGCGGGGGATACGCAGTATTTT. Translating gives CASRGVAGDTQYF.

The chain recombines TRBV5-5 with TRBJ1-4; D remains ambiguous. Germline CDR1 SGHKS, CDR2 YYEKEE (reference sequence). The V end was cut by 4 bases, the J end by 2 bases, with 12 bases between. CDR3 length equals 15 residues. The CDR3 here is CASSPFPGTNEKLFF. DNA for the CDR3: TGTGCCAGCAGCCCTTTCCCCGGGACTAATGAAAAACTGTTTTTT.

The rearrangement links TRBV9 to TRBJ1-1; possibly TRBD1 for D (5 bases). This CDR3 spans 14 amino acids. CDR1 and CDR2 (germline): SGDLS, YYNGEE. V lost 3 bases, J lost 0 bases, and 9 bases lay in between. CDR3 sequence: CASSARQMNTEAFF. Written as DNA, the CDR3 is TGTGCCAGCAGCGCCAGACAGATGAACACTGAAGCTTTCTTT.

The chain employs TRBV6-5 and TRBJ1-2; TRBD1 aligns across 7 bases. The CDR3 totals 15 residues. Germline CDR1 MNHEY, CDR2 SVGAGI. V lost 5 bases to trimming and J lost 5 bases; unmatched junction nucleotides: 11. The chain's CDR3 is CASSQLVGQAYGYTF. The DNA of the CDR3 is TGTGCCAGCAGTCAGCTGGTAGGACAGGCTTATGGCTACACCTTC.

The CDR3 sequence is CASSPGLDTEAFF. The CDR3 DNA reads TGCGCCAGCAGCCCCGGACTGGACACTGAAGCTTTCTTT. The chain couples TRBV5-1 to TRBJ1-1; D is undetermined. V was trimmed by 4 bases and J by 3 bases, leaving 10 bases between them. This CDR3 region has 13 residues. The germline V gene encodes CDR1 SGHRS and CDR2 YFSETQ.